These 16 T cell receptor beta chains came from one sample sequenced in a study of response to subunit inactivated influenza vaccine. TCRdb reprocessed the RT-PCR reads with MiXCR, giving one entry per CDR3 protein. The table has around 650,000 distinct CDR3 sequences, about 15% seen once. Sequencing was performed on PBMCs from blood, taken 12 days after vaccination. The receptor set was obtained from a man aged 45-65 years who received an inactivated influenza vaccine.

CDR3 sequence: CASSLWLSNTGELFF. DNA of the CDR3: TGTGCCAGCAGTTTATGGCTATCGAACACCGGGGAGCTGTTTTTT. This chain connects TRBV12-3 or TRBV12-4 to TRBJ2-2; D gene ambiguous. The V and J ends lost 2 bases and 0 bases respectively, with 7 bases between them. This CDR3 has 15 amino acids.

This clonotype has a handful of counts. J is TRBJ1-2 and V is TRBV28; 12 bases map to TRBD1. This CDR3 has 15 residues. CDR1 and CDR2 from the germline V gene are MDHEN and SYDVKM. The ends lost 4 bases at V and 4 bases at J; junction bases unmatched: 4. For the CDR3, the DNA is TGTGCCAGCAGTTGGGACAGGGGGCTTAGCTATGGCTACACCTTC. Protein: CASSWDRGLSYGYTF.

In this sample, this clonotype turned up a few times. V usage is TRBV18 and J usage is TRBJ2-7; 10 bases line up with TRBD2. This CDR3 is 17 amino acids long. Per germline, CDR1 KGHSH and CDR2 LQKENI. The J segment lost 4 bases and the V segment lost 6 bases, leaving 15 bases of the junction unmatched. CDR3 amino acids: CASSPVSSLAGVYEQYF. DNA of the CDR3: TGTGCCAGCTCTCCAGTCAGCTCCCTAGCGGGAGTGTACGAGCAGTACTTC.

This rearrangement joins TRBV4-3 to TRBJ2-7; D possibly matches TRBD1 or TRBD2 (5 bases each). There are 16 residues in the CDR3. The V end was cut by 0 bases, the J end by 2 bases, with 14 bases between. Germline CDR1 and CDR2: LGHNA and YSLEER. The CDR3: CASSQDGRQGAYEQYF. The CDR3 coding sequence is TGCGCCAGCAGCCAAGATGGAAGGCAGGGAGCCTACGAGCAGTACTTC.

The chain recombines TRBV10-3 with TRBJ2-7; no clear D gene. The CDR3 length is 11 residues. Looked up from germline, CDR1 is ENHRY and CDR2 is SYGVKD. V dropped 3 bases and J dropped 3 bases, with 3 bases sitting between them. The CDR3, as DNA: TGTGCCATCAGTGACAACTACGAGCAGTACTTC. It specifies CAISDNYEQYF.

The chain couples TRBV28 to TRBJ2-5; 7 bases align to TRBD2. V dropped 7 bases and J dropped 0; count of bases not matched to a gene: 14. Germline V gene data show CDR1 as MDHEN and CDR2 as SYDVKM. The CDR3 has 17 residues. In DNA, the CDR3 is TGTGCCAGCACCAACCCCCGGGGGGTAGGTTACCAAGAGACCCAGTACTTC. This translates into CASTNPRGVGYQETQYF. The full variable domain, its missing parts supplied by reference TRBV28 and TRBJ2-5, is DVKVTQSSRYLVKRTGEKVFLECVQDMDHENMFWYRQDPGLGLRLIYFSYDVKMKEKGDIPEGYSVSREKKERFSLILESASTNQTSMYLCASTNPRGVGYQETQYFGPGTRLLVL.

This clonotype has just a few counts. V gene TRBV6-1 combines with J gene TRBJ2-7; D unclear. The germline gives CDR1 MNHNS, CDR2 SASEGT. This CDR3 spans 13 amino acids. The V gene lost 6 bases and the J gene lost 0 bases, with 9 bases spanning the gap. For the CDR3, the DNA is TGTGCCAGCAGGTCCCTAAGCTCCTACGAGCAGTACTTC. Protein sequence: CASRSLSSYEQYF.

This clonotype was counted a few times. V is TRBV28 and J is TRBJ2-4; D is uncertain. CDR3 length equals 17 residues. V lost 3 bases and J 0 bases, leaving 15 bases between the germline ends. Germline V gene data show CDR1 as MDHEN and CDR2 as SYDVKM. CDR3 residues: CASSLMTVKIAKNIQYF. CDR3 bases: TGTGCCAGCAGTTTGATGACTGTGAAGATAGCCAAAAACATTCAGTACTTC.

This clonotype occurred a few times. V and J are TRBV15 and TRBJ2-1, with D possibly TRBD2 on 5 matching bases. CDR1 LNHNV and CDR2 YYDKDF come from the germline V gene (reference sequence). The CDR3 totals 15 residues. The germline V and J ends were trimmed by 0 bases and 4 bases, with 10 bases remaining between them. The CDR3 DNA follows: TGTGCCACCAGCAGAGATCTAGCCAGATACAATGAGCAGTTCTTC. This sequence encodes CATSRDLARYNEQFF.

The sample holds a few counts of this clonotype. The J gene is TRBJ2-4, the V gene TRBV5-5; no firm D call. This CDR3 comprises 14 residues. The germline V gene encodes CDR1 SGHKS and CDR2 YYEKEE (reference sequence). Trimming took off 1 base at V and 7 bases at J, with 12 bases between the two ends. Here the CDR3 DNA reads TGTGCCAGCAGCTTGTCTCCAGGAAAGAACATTCAGTACTTC. Amino acid sequence: CASSLSPGKNIQYF.

This clonotype turned up a few times. The rearrangement joins TRBV28 to TRBJ2-4, with TRBD2 matching 7 bases. The CDR3 covers 18 residues. The J segment lost 1 base and the V segment lost 2 bases, leaving 11 bases of the junction unmatched. Germline V gene sequence: CDR1 MDHEN, CDR2 SYDVKM. CDR3 amino acids: CASSLGGRADWAKNIQYF. The CDR3, as DNA: TGTGCCAGCAGTTTAGGTGGGAGGGCCGATTGGGCCAAAAACATTCAGTACTTC.

This clonotype was counted only a few times. The V call is TRBV20-1, the J call TRBJ1-2, with TRBD1 matching 11 bases. The CDR3 runs to 16 residues. The germline CDR1 and CDR2 sequences are DFQATT and SNEGSKA (reference sequence). The J segment lost 3 bases and the V segment lost 4 bases, leaving 10 bases of the junction unmatched. CDR3: CSANRGTGGFDYGYTF. CDR3 coding DNA: TGCAGTGCTAATAGGGGGACAGGGGGGTTTGACTATGGCTACACCTTC.

The genes are TRBV7-9 and TRBJ2-7; no reliable D call. Germline loops: CDR1 SEHNR, CDR2 FQNEAQ (reference sequence). V was cut by 2 bases and J by 0 bases, with 8 bases left in between. The CDR3 totals 14 residues. The CDR3, as DNA: TGTGCCAGCAGCTTAACGATCTTCTCCTACGAGCAGTACTTC. Translation gives CASSLTIFSYEQYF.

The J gene is TRBJ1-2, the V gene TRBV7-6; 7 positions match TRBD1. From germline, CDR1 is SGHVS and CDR2 FNYEAQ. The CDR3 is made up of 16 amino acids. V was pared by 5 bases and J by 4 bases, with 13 bases of the junction left unmatched. The CDR3 DNA follows: TGTGCCAGCAGCCCCCCAGGGGGAGCGGAGATCTATGGCTACACCTTC. Translated, it gives CASSPPGGAEIYGYTF.

This sequence joins TRBV12-3 or TRBV12-4 and TRBJ1-4; D uncertain. V dropped 5 bases and J dropped 15 bases, with 16 bases sitting between them. The CDR3 has 12 residues. The CDR3 DNA is TGTGCCAGCAGTCTTAGTCCCATTAGTGTGTTTTTT. It codes for CASSLSPISVFF.

This clonotype was found many times. This chain connects TRBV12-3 or TRBV12-4 to TRBJ2-3; D gene ambiguous. The CDR3 sequence is 15 residues long. Trimming removed 1 base from V and 2 bases from J, with 10 bases in between. CDR3 DNA: TGTGCCAGCAGTTTAGATGGGCGGTTCACAGATACGCAGTATTTT. Protein product: CASSLDGRFTDTQYF.